This T cell receptor beta chain was sequenced for a study of CD8 T cells in ankylosing spondylitis. In this sample, this clonotype turned up many times. The antigen remains undetermined. TCRdb re-analysed the 5' RACE reads in MiXCR, keeping a single row per CDR3 protein. Among about 240,000 distinct CDR3 sequences listed, about 11% were seen once. Study findings and constraints: Several of the motif variants were reported before in synovial fluid and blood from reactive arthritis. Matched ankylosing spondylitis synovial fluid reportedly contained a significantly enriched population of disease-linked clones.

Germline CDR1 is SGHRS and CDR2 is YFSETQ. V shed 4 bases and J shed 3 bases, with 15 bases lying between them. This CDR3 spans 15 amino acids. This receptor was obtained from a male donor with ankylosing spondylitis or in good health (not recorded which). The sample consisted of blood, either unsorted or a sorted T cell fraction (not recorded which). V gene TRBV5-1 combines with J gene TRBJ2-3, with unresolved D. This CDR3 is CASSPGSVETDTQYF. CDR3 DNA: TGCGCCAGCAGCCCAGGCAGCGTAGAAACAGATACGCAGTATTTT.